This T cell receptor (beta chain) was sequenced in a study of Graves' ophthalmopathy and Graves' hyperthyroidism (dated by TCRdb to the late 2010s). Notes on the research overall: Peripheral blood samples were taken at the time of initial diagnosis, before any treatment was given. TCR beta repertoire signatures were used to distinguish Graves' ophthalmopathy from Graves' hyperthyroidism and to predict progression to ophthalmopathy. In total, 120 to 150 blood samples were TCR-sequenced: 40 to 45 ophthalmopathy, 75 hyperthyroidism and roughly 17 hyperthyroidism-to-ophthalmopathy patients. To explore V-J signatures that separate ophthalmopathy from hyperthyroidism, a discovery set of about a hundred patients was enrolled, consisting of about 41 with ophthalmopathy and fewer than 60 with stable hyperthyroidism. An independent validation cohort was composed of some 19 hyperthyroidism patients and approximately 15 patients who later progressed from hyperthyroidism to ophthalmopathy. In roughly six hyperthyroidism patients, the T-cell repertoires found in thyroid tissue were compared with those found in blood. Once sampling was done, hyperthyroidism patients were given methimazole at a starting dose of 30 mg daily, while ophthalmopathy patients were given high-dose intravenous methylprednisolone.

For repertoire sequencing, TCR beta CDR3 regions were amplified from RNA transcripts. A first-round RT-PCR used HTBI primers with the Qiagen OneStep RT-PCR kit, followed by a second-round multiplex PCR, size selection and purification. Libraries were sequenced on an Illumina HiSeq2000 using paired-end 100 bp reads. On the authors' methods: Reads were processed with SOAPnuke, discarding reads with adapters, uncalled bases, mean Phred below 15, or no exact constant-primer or identifier match. COPE v1.2.5 was used to merge the high-quality paired reads. Each unique nucleotide sequence was treated as a clonotype, and MiTCR v1.1 was used to align the clonotypes to the IMGT TRB V, D and J references. The analysis was limited to V-J combinations with a frequency above 0.0001, which together covered 99% to 99.2% of the repertoires. A TCR clonal expansion and chaos score per V-J combination was defined as the ratio of F50 clonal expansion to chaos observed in the TCRdist matrix. Welch's t-statistics and random forest were used to narrow the features down to more than 10 V-J combinations, which were then fed into a naive Bayes classifier. Thyroid-blood repertoire similarity was quantified with the Morisita-Horn index. TCRdb reprocessed the public reads (quality trimming at Q25 with fastp, clone calling with MiXCR) and kept in-frame beta chains. Each entry merges the rows of one CDR3 protein and shows their most common DNA and genes. The V and J calls and clone size come from TCRdb's table, not from the authors' own analysis. In all, the sample holds hundreds of thousands of distinct CDR3 sequences, and about two fifths of those were seen once. In total, the top ten clones hold roughly 3.5% of the sample.

In this sample, this clonotype turned up many times. Its recognized antigen is unknown. No quality values exist for individual bases; no much larger clone is one base distant. Ophthalmopathy patients were characterized by moderately to severely active disease, a Clinical Activity Score of at least 3, a NOSPECS grade of at least 4, and a disease duration under 3 months. Patients with other autoimmune diseases, uncontrolled infections, pregnancy or lactation were excluded from the study. Diagnosis relied on clinical symptoms, serum thyroxine, TRAb, thyroid ultrasound and orbital computed tomography. Using Ficoll-Paque density gradient centrifugation, PBMCs were isolated from less than 11 ml of fresh peripheral blood. Trizol reagent was used to extract the total RNA, and its quality was then checked on an Agilent 2100 Bioanalyzer. V is reduced by 1 base and J by 1 base, leaving a spacing of 8 bases between them. The CDR3 sequence holds 14 residues, the cysteine and phenylalanine included. Solely the CDR3 DNA is kept, with 42 bases framed from the first base. CDR1 LNHNV and CDR2 YYDKDF are derived from the germline V gene (reference sequence).

Overall results and qualifications from the work: Ophthalmopathy was separated from stable hyperthyroidism by the 13-signature model with about 89% sensitivity and around 81% specificity in cross-validation and with 80%/75% in the test set. Most of the expanded thyroid clonotypes with a frequency above 0.001 were also detected in blood, and it was suggested that the thyroid immune response may be reflected by blood repertoires. In validation, the model predicted ophthalmopathy progression with about 70% sensitivity and approximately 75% specificity; 12 predicted patients were CT-confirmed with GO in a median of around 6.5 months. Sample size was not statistically predetermined, and group allocation was not concealed from the investigators.

The V and J genes are TRBV15 and TRBJ2-7; the D gene is perhaps TRBD2, from 5 matching bases. Sample: peripheral blood. The origin of this receptor is an adult man with Graves' ophthalmopathy. CDR3 sequence: CATSRGGLSYEQYF. The DNA is as follows: TGTGCCACCAGCAGAGGAGGGCTTTCCTACGAGCAGTACTTC.